This T cell receptor beta chain was sequenced during a study of T cell repertoires in cytomegalovirus infection. This clonotype turned up a few times. The CDR3 loop spans 14 amino acids. Looked up from germline, CDR1 is MNHEY and CDR2 is SVGEGT. V was trimmed by 6 bases and J by 6 bases, leaving 15 bases between them. TCRdb ran MiXCR on the reads and lists one entry per CDR3 protein. This table has more than 250,000 distinct CDR3 sequences, roughly 13% appearing once. The chain uses TRBV6-2 or TRBV6-3 and TRBJ2-1; D uncertain. The sequenced sample was PBMCs. This TCR was recovered from a human donor in good health (CMV status not recorded). Some clones in this sample may be carry-over from other donors' samples. CDR3 region: CASSDIRISNEQFF. CDR3 coding DNA: TGTGCCAGCAGCGATATTCGGATCAGCAATGAGCAGTTCTTC.